Shown below are 9 T cell receptor beta chains from a single sample sequenced in a study of CD8 T cells in ankylosing spondylitis. Whole-study results and caveats: A TCR beta motif of under 10 highly homologous variants seemed to mark ankylosing spondylitis blood.

No antigens are known for them. TCRdb redid the calling of the 5' RACE reads with MiXCR, one entry per CDR3 protein. The table shows approximately 400,000 distinct CDR3 sequences, with 26% occurring only once. The sample was blood, either unsorted or a sorted T cell fraction (not recorded which). These receptors were obtained from a male donor with ankylosing spondylitis.

V gene TRBV6-6 combines with J gene TRBJ1-1; TRBD1 might be the D (6 bases). The germline gives CDR1 MNHNY, CDR2 SVGAGI (reference sequence). The CDR3 covers 13 residues. Between the trimmed V and J ends, which lost 6 bases and 5 bases, there was a span of 13 bases. The CDR3 region is CASRYRVETEAFF. In DNA, the CDR3 is TGTGCCAGCAGATACAGGGTAGAGACTGAAGCTTTCTTT.

V gene TRBV18 combines with J gene TRBJ2-1, with a possible D match to TRBD1 (5 bases). The CDR3 consists of 16 residues. Deletions cut 1 base from V and 0 bases from J, with 10 bases between. From germline, CDR1 is KGHSH and CDR2 LQKENI. This chain's CDR3 is CASSPRGGNSYNEQFF. DNA of the CDR3: TGTGCCAGCTCACCACGGGGCGGTAACTCCTACAATGAGCAGTTCTTC.

The chain combines TRBV3-1 with TRBJ2-3; TRBD2 matches 9 bases. The J segment lost 3 bases and the V segment lost 6 bases, leaving 16 bases of the junction unmatched. CDR3 length: 18 residues. The germline V gene has CDR1 LGHDT and CDR2 YNNKEL (reference sequence). The CDR3 nucleotides read TGTGCCAGCAGTTTCTTGGTGGTAGCGGGAGTGGGAACAGATACGCAGTATTTT. This sequence encodes CASSFLVVAGVGTDTQYF.

The sample holds a few counts of this clonotype. The chain is built from TRBV20-1 and TRBJ2-1; 9 positions match TRBD1. The junction had 10 bases not matched to a gene; V was cut back by 1 base and J by 6 bases. The CDR3 length is 16 residues. Looked up from germline, CDR1 is DFQATT and CDR2 is SNEGSKA (reference sequence). CDR3 amino acids: CSARVSRGTGTNEQFF. The CDR3, as DNA: TGCAGTGCTAGAGTTTCCCGTGGGACAGGGACCAATGAGCAGTTCTTC.

The V and J genes are TRBV12-3 or TRBV12-4 and TRBJ2-3, with TRBD2 as a possible D gene (5 bases). The ends were cut back, 10 bases at V and 0 bases at J, with 11 bases in the middle. This CDR3 is built from 13 residues. The CDR3 region is CATCRGSTDTQYF. The CDR3 DNA sequence: TGTGCCACCTGCCGGGGAAGCACAGATACGCAGTATTTT.

In its sample, this clonotype was seen a few times. This chain connects TRBV20-1 to TRBJ1-3, with D unresolved. The CDR3 covers 16 residues. The V and J ends lost 0 bases and 0 bases respectively, with 12 bases between them. Looked up from germline, CDR1 is DFQATT and CDR2 is SNEGSKA (reference sequence). The CDR3 DNA follows: TGCAGTGCTAGAGATCGGGGTTCATACTCTGGAAACACCATATATTTT. It codes for CSARDRGSYSGNTIYF.

The table lists this clonotype with a few counts. The chain employs TRBV7-2 and TRBJ2-2; a weak D match, TRBD2 (7 bases). V gave up 5 bases and J gave up 3 bases, with 16 bases separating them. CDR1 is SGHTA and CDR2 is FQGNSA in the germline V gene. This CDR3 spans 16 amino acids. CDR3 region: CASSKFRGADTGELFF. CDR3 DNA sequence: TGTGCCAGCAGCAAATTCCGGGGGGCGGACACCGGGGAGCTGTTTTTT.

This clonotype was seen ten or more times. The CDR3, as DNA: TGCAGTGCTAGAGATCGGGTCGGCTACAATGAGCAGTTCTTC. It is translated as CSARDRVGYNEQFF. The chain has TRBV20-1 and TRBJ2-1, with D unresolved. V lost 0 bases and J 3 bases, leaving 9 bases between the germline ends. The CDR3 spans 14 residues. Germline V CDR1 and CDR2: DFQATT, SNEGSKA (reference sequence).

The rearrangement uses TRBV28 and TRBJ1-1; D is unclear. This CDR3 spans 11 amino acids. CDR1 and CDR2 from the germline V gene are MDHEN and SYDVKM. Trimming shortened V by 6 bases and J by 7 bases, and 9 bases separated the two germline ends. Here the CDR3 DNA reads TGTGCCAGCAGAAGTCCCGGTGAAGCTTTCTTT. Residues: CASRSPGEAFF.